These 6 T cell receptor beta chains were sequenced from one sample in a study of CD8+CD57+ T cells in acquired aplastic anemia. Genomic DNA, serving as template, underwent TCR beta VDJ and CDR3 profiling. TCRdb recomputed calls from the reads with MiXCR, one row per CDR3 protein. Of 150,000 to 200,000 distinct CDR3 sequences listed, 35% to 50% were seen once; the top ten hold 2.5% to 3.5%. Sequenced: sorted CD4+, CD8+, or CD8+CD57+ T cells (not recorded which) from PBMCs. These TCRs come from a human donor in good health.

There are many counts of this clonotype. The gene calls are TRBV20-1 and TRBJ1-2; TRBD1 is a possible D gene (6 bases). This CDR3 comprises 13 residues. Germline V gene lookup returns CDR1 DFQATT and CDR2 SNEGSKA (reference sequence). V dropped 5 bases and J dropped 8 bases, with 18 bases sitting between them. The CDR3 loop reads CSAGVRDTSGYTF. The CDR3 DNA follows: TGCAGTGCTGGCGTACGGGACACCAGCGGCTACACCTTC.

The chain carries TRBV7-6 and TRBJ1-2; D possibly corresponds to TRBD1 (6 bases). V was trimmed by 5 bases and J by 4 bases, leaving 11 bases between them. The CDR3 contains 13 residues. Germline V gene lookup returns CDR1 SGHVS and CDR2 FNYEAQ. The chain's CDR3 is CASSQDSTYGYTF. In nucleotides, the CDR3 is TGTGCCAGCAGCCAGGACAGCACCTATGGCTACACCTTC. The full variable domain, with the rest looked up from reference TRBV7-6 and TRBJ1-2, is GAGVSQSPRYKVTKRGQDVALRCDPISGHVSLYWYRQALGQGPEFLTYFNYEAQQDKSGLPNDRFSAERPEGSISTLTIQRTEQRDSAMYRCASSQDSTYGYTFGSGTRLTVV.

This clonotype was seen many times. The V gene is TRBV20-1, the J gene TRBJ2-7; 10 bases are shared with TRBD2. The CDR3 is 14 residues long. Germline V gene data show CDR1 as DFQATT and CDR2 as SNEGSKA (reference sequence). V trimming: 5 bases; J trimming: 3 bases; junction bases outside the gene matches: 7. In nucleotides, the CDR3 is TGCAGTGCTCAGACTAGCGGGTTTCACTACGAGCAGTACTTC. Amino acids: CSAQTSGFHYEQYF.

The chain uses TRBV6-1 and TRBJ1-1; 12 bases are a match to TRBD1. Trimming removed 7 bases from V and 6 bases from J; junction bases left unmatched: 12. This CDR3 comprises 16 residues. Germline CDR1 reads MNHNS; CDR2 reads SASEGT. The CDR3 nucleotides are TGTGCCAGCATCCGTGGGACAGGGGGCGGCATAGCTGAAGCTTTCTTT. Protein product: CASIRGTGGGIAEAFF.

This clonotype has just a few counts. The genes are TRBV6-5 and TRBJ1-4, with 7 positions matching TRBD1. The germline gives CDR1 MNHEY, CDR2 SVGAGI. This CDR3 is built from 15 residues. V lost 2 bases and J lost 5; bases outside the gene matches: 5. CDR3 protein: CASSYTTGPNEKLFF. The CDR3, as DNA: TGTGCCAGCAGTTACACGACAGGGCCGAATGAAAAACTGTTTTTT.

The gene calls are TRBV20-1 and TRBJ2-3; 9 bases line up with TRBD2. The CDR3 is made up of 15 amino acids. Germline V lookup: CDR1 DFQATT, CDR2 SNEGSKA (reference sequence). Unmatched junction bases numbered 10, after V lost 6 bases and J lost 3 bases. For the CDR3, the DNA is TGCAGTGCCGAGGGAGCGGGAGGAGGTACAGATACGCAGTATTTT. It translates to CSAEGAGGGTDTQYF.